A single sample gave rise to the 16 T cell receptor beta chains below, sequenced in a study of response to subunit inactivated influenza vaccine. Via MiXCR, TCRdb re-called the RT-PCR reads, giving one row per CDR3 protein. The data hold 500,000 to 600,000 distinct CDR3 sequences, with 13% to 15% observed a single time. The sequenced sample was PBMCs from blood, obtained 11 to 12 days after vaccination. Receptor source: a man aged 45 to 65 who received an inactivated influenza vaccine.

The chain carries TRBV20-1 and TRBJ1-1; 11 bases map to TRBD1. Germline assignment: CDR1 DFQATT and CDR2 SNEGSKA (reference sequence). The CDR3 covers 15 residues. V dropped 5 bases and J dropped 5; count of bases not matched to a gene: 10. In nucleotides, the CDR3 is TGCAGTGCTGACGGACAGGGGGCAGAAGTGACTGAAGCTTTCTTT. Translating it yields CSADGQGAEVTEAFF.

The J gene is TRBJ2-2, the V gene TRBV30, with D possibly called TRBD1 or TRBD2 (5 bases each). The CDR3 totals 12 residues. Trimming cost V 2 bases and J 6 bases, with 7 bases left between them. CDR1 and CDR2 from the germline V gene are GTSNPN and SVGIG (reference sequence). This chain's CDR3 is CAWSRGPGELFF. The CDR3 DNA reads as TGTGCCTGGAGTAGGGGACCCGGGGAGCTGTTTTTT.

This clonotype showed up just a few times. The chain recombines TRBV20-1 with TRBJ1-6; a weak D match, TRBD1 (5 bases). This CDR3 contains 14 residues. The germline V and J ends were trimmed by 0 bases and 3 bases, with 6 bases remaining between them. The germline CDR1 and CDR2 sequences are DFQATT and SNEGSKA (reference sequence). This CDR3 reads CSARDDSYNSPLHF. CDR3 DNA sequence: TGCAGTGCTAGAGATGACAGCTATAATTCACCCCTCCACTTT.

This clonotype was counted only a few times. The V call is TRBV3-1, the J call TRBJ2-7; 9 positions agree with TRBD1. This CDR3 contains 19 residues. After removal of 2 bases from V and 0 bases from J, the junction contained 14 bases not matched to a gene. CDR1 and CDR2 from the germline V gene are LGHDT and YNNKEL (reference sequence). The CDR3 sequence: CASSQKAGQGSTSSYEQYF. The CDR3 DNA sequence: TGTGCCAGCAGCCAAAAAGCGGGACAGGGTAGCACAAGCTCCTACGAGCAGTACTTC.

J is TRBJ2-6 and V is TRBV12-3 or TRBV12-4; 7 bases map to TRBD1. CDR3 length: 18 amino acids. After removal of 6 bases from V and 0 bases from J, the junction contained 11 bases not matched to a gene. The CDR3, as DNA: TGTGCCAGCAGACCTGACAGGGCAATACACTCTGGGGCCAACGTCCTGACTTTC. Its translation is CASRPDRAIHSGANVLTF.

In its sample, this clonotype was seen a few times. The V gene is TRBV3-1, the J gene TRBJ2-7; TRBD1 is a possible D gene (5 bases). Germline values: CDR1 LGHDT, CDR2 YNNKEL (reference sequence). The CDR3 is 13 amino acids. Trimming left V 1 base short and J 3 bases short, with 7 bases between. The CDR3 region is CASSQAGIYEQYF. CDR3 in DNA: TGTGCCAGCAGCCAAGCAGGGATCTACGAGCAGTACTTC.

This clonotype was recorded at least ten times. This rearrangement joins TRBV6-2 or TRBV6-3 to TRBJ2-7, with D unresolved. The CDR3 contains 13 residues. Looked up from germline, CDR1 is MNHEY and CDR2 is SVGEGT. V lost 7 bases and J lost 2, with 12 bases in between. The CDR3 nucleotides are TGTGCCAGCACCCAGGCGCTGCCCTACGAGCAGTACTTC. This gives the protein CASTQALPYEQYF.

This clonotype has more than one count but fewer than ten. CDR3 residues: CASSLGGGLVDEQFF. CDR3 coding DNA: TGTGCCAGCAGCTTAGGGGGTGGACTAGTCGATGAGCAGTTCTTC. The V call is TRBV7-8, the J call TRBJ2-1, with 7 positions matching TRBD2. Germline assignment: CDR1 SGHVS and CDR2 FQNEAQ. J was trimmed by 8 bases and V by 1 base; bases with no gene match: 8. There are 15 residues in the CDR3.

This chain connects TRBV12-3 or TRBV12-4 to TRBJ2-5, with D uncertain. CDR3 length equals 13 residues. Trimming stripped 3 bases from V and 5 bases from J, with 10 bases between. This CDR3 reads CASSFPTSETQYF. The CDR3 region has the DNA TGTGCCAGCAGTTTCCCCACAAGTGAGACCCAGTACTTC.

The chain combines TRBV5-8 with TRBJ1-2; D is uncertain. CDR1 and CDR2 from the germline V gene are SGHTS and YDEGEE. Trimming pared 2 bases from V and 2 bases from J, leaving 13 bases between. The length of the CDR3 is 15 residues. The CDR3, as DNA: TGTGCCAGCAGCTTAAGCTCCGTACAAAACTATGGCTACACCTTC. It is translated as CASSLSSVQNYGYTF. The complete variable domain, with remaining parts taken from reference TRBV5-8 and TRBJ1-2, reads EAGVTQSPTHLIKTRGQQATLRCSPISGHTSVYWYQQALGLGLQFLLWYDEGEERNRGNFPPRFSGRQFPNYSSELNVNALELEDSALYLCASSLSSVQNYGYTFGSGTRLTVV.

In its sample, this clonotype was seen once. The chain employs TRBV27 and TRBJ2-7; maybe TRBD1 (6 bases). Germline CDR1 reads MNHEY; CDR2 reads SMNVEV (reference sequence). This CDR3 comprises 14 residues. V shed 5 bases and J shed 2 bases, with 13 bases lying between them. The chain's CDR3 is CASSHFAGAYEQYF. The CDR3 bases are TGTGCCAGCAGTCATTTTGCAGGGGCCTACGAGCAGTACTTC.

J is TRBJ2-1 and V is TRBV28, with D tentatively TRBD1 or TRBD2 (6 bases each). The ends were cut back, 8 bases at V and 4 bases at J, with 12 bases in the middle. Looked up from germline, CDR1 is MDHEN and CDR2 is SYDVKM. This CDR3 is built from 13 residues. The CDR3 DNA is TGTGCCAGCCGCCGGGGGCCTTACAATGAGCAGTTCTTC. Its translation is CASRRGPYNEQFF.

Only a few counts were recorded for this clonotype. The chain couples TRBV4-1 to TRBJ2-1, with D maybe TRBD1 (6 bases). Trimming left V 2 bases short and J 6 bases short, with 20 bases between. The CDR3 loop spans 17 amino acids. Germline V gene sequence: CDR1 MGHRA, CDR2 YSYEKL. The CDR3 loop is CASSQRATGQFVNEQFF. The CDR3 coding sequence is TGCGCCAGCAGCCAACGCGCGACAGGCCAGTTTGTCAATGAGCAGTTCTTC.

The gene calls are TRBV29-1 and TRBJ2-1, with D perhaps TRBD2 (6 bases). Germline V gene lookup returns CDR1 SQVTM and CDR2 ANQGSEA. The CDR3 sequence is 13 residues long. With 6 bases removed from V and 8 bases from J, the gap between germline ends came to 17 bases. DNA for the CDR3: TGCAGCGTCATACTAGCCCCGGGGGATGAGCAGTTCTTC. This sequence encodes CSVILAPGDEQFF.

The rearrangement joins TRBV12-3 or TRBV12-4 to TRBJ2-5; D uncertain. The V gene lost 8 bases and the J gene lost 7 bases, with 11 bases spanning the gap. The CDR3 is 11 amino acids. CDR3: CASGLRVTQYF. As DNA, the CDR3 is TGTGCCAGCGGCCTCCGGGTGACCCAGTACTTC.

The genes are TRBV29-1 and TRBJ2-3; D is possibly TRBD2 (7 bases). This CDR3 contains 14 residues. Per the germline V gene, CDR1 is SQVTM and CDR2 is ANQGSEA. The V end was cut by 1 base, the J end by 7 bases, with 15 bases between. The CDR3 DNA reads as TGCAGCGTTGAAGGCGGGGGCGGCGGCTATACGCAGTATTTT. Its protein product is CSVEGGGGGYTQYF.